One sample yielded the 28 T cell receptor beta chains listed below, sequenced in a study of cytomegalovirus exposure and HLA in healthy donors. PCR was performed using 60 Vbeta and 13 Jbeta primers. Using immunoSEQ multiplex PCR, the repertoire was profiled, and TCRdb retains in-frame clones only, with some absent. The table has about 140,000 clones, 75% seen once. Input material: PBMCs. Every receptor here comes from a man aged 40-49 years in good health and CMV-seronegative.

The chain is built from TRBV6-5 and TRBJ2-7; tentatively, D is TRBD1 (5 bases). The CDR3 totals 15 residues. Trimming pared 2 bases from V and 2 bases from J, leaving 13 bases between. CDR1 is MNHEY, CDR2 SVGAGI, per germline. CDR3 sequence (DNA): TGTGCCAGCAGTTACGATCGGACAAACACCTACGAGCAGTACTTC. Its protein product is CASSYDRTNTYEQYF.

V is TRBV5-1 and J is TRBJ1-1; D call uncertain. The CDR3 has 12 residues. Trimming removed 6 bases at V and 1 base at J, with 7 bases between. From germline, CDR1 is SGHRS and CDR2 YFSETQ. The CDR3: CASTTENTEAFF. The CDR3 DNA reads TGCGCCAGCACCACAGAGAACACTGAAGCTTTCTTT.

The gene calls are TRBV19 and TRBJ2-5, with 7 bases lining up with TRBD1. The J call may be wrong; the DNA end is better matched by TRBJ2-7. Germline-derived CDR1 and CDR2 are LNHDA and SQIVND (reference sequence). This CDR3 region has 14 residues. The CDR3 DNA follows: TGTGCCAGTAAGGACAGGATTAGCTCCTACGAGCAGTACTTC. This codes for CASKDRISSYEQYF.

The chain recombines TRBV4-1 with TRBJ1-3; tentatively, D is TRBD1 (6 bases). There are 17 residues in the CDR3. Germline V gene sequence: CDR1 MGHRA, CDR2 YSYEKL. V dropped 0 bases and J dropped 2 bases, with 14 bases sitting between them. The CDR3 nucleotides read TGCGCCAGCAGCCAAGATTTCAGGGGACGGACTGGAAACACCATATATTTT. This sequence encodes CASSQDFRGRTGNTIYF.

The V call is TRBV9, the J call TRBJ2-5, with 7 bases identical to TRBD1. The J call could be wrong; TRBJ2-7 is a better fit for the DNA end. Germline V gene lookup returns CDR1 SGDLS and CDR2 YYNGEE. The CDR3 covers 17 residues. The CDR3 loop is CASSMPAQGVQTYEQYF. Written as DNA, the CDR3 is TGTGCCAGCAGCATGCCCGCTCAGGGGGTCCAGACCTACGAGCAGTACTTC.

The gene calls are TRBV18 and TRBJ1-6; a possible D gene is TRBD1 (6 bases). V was trimmed by 3 bases and J by 5 bases, leaving 8 bases between them. The CDR3 extends over 14 amino acids. Germline CDR1 is KGHSH and CDR2 is LQKENI. The CDR3 DNA reads as TGTGCCAGCTCACCCTCAGGGGATAATTCACCCCTCCACTTT. Translation gives CASSPSGDNSPLHF.

The chain has TRBV19 and TRBJ2-2; 9 bases match TRBD2. In germline, CDR1 is LNHDA, CDR2 SQIVND (reference sequence). With V trimmed by 2 bases and J by 6 bases, 4 bases remained unmatched. The CDR3 totals 15 residues. This CDR3 is CASSIFAGGSGELFF. DNA of the CDR3: TGTGCCAGTAGTATATTCGCGGGGGGGTCCGGGGAGCTGTTTTTT.

This clone showed up just a few times. The chain employs TRBV28 and TRBJ1-2; the match to TRBD1 covers 7 bases. V shed 2 bases, J shed 8 bases, and the junction held 11 bases outside the gene matches. This CDR3 comprises 15 residues. Germline CDR1 and CDR2: MDHEN and SYDVKM. CDR3 DNA sequence: TGTGCCAGCAGTTTAGGCGGATTCACACAGGGGGGCTACACCTTC. Residues: CASSLGGFTQGGYTF.

This clone was picked up a small number of times. This chain connects TRBV18 to TRBJ2-5; 10 nucleotides line up with TRBD1. Germline V gene lookup returns CDR1 KGHSH and CDR2 LQKENI. CDR3 size: 15 residues. With 5 bases clipped from V and 4 bases from J, the junction kept 7 bases outside the gene matches. CDR3 residues: CASSRQGAIRETQYF. As DNA, the CDR3 is TGTGCCAGCTCAAGACAGGGGGCTATACGAGAGACCCAGTACTTC.

V is TRBV20-1 and J is TRBJ2-1; TRBD1 is a possible D gene (5 bases). CDR1 is DFQATT and CDR2 is SNEGSKA in the germline V gene (reference sequence). The CDR3 has 11 amino acids. The V gene lost 2 bases and the J gene lost 8 bases, with 7 bases spanning the gap. The CDR3 DNA sequence: TGCAGTGCTAGAAAAGGGGATGAGCAGTTCTTC. This encodes CSARKGDEQFF.

The chain employs TRBV6-5 and TRBJ1-1; D gene unclear. This CDR3 is 15 amino acids long. The ends were cut back, 4 bases at V and 0 bases at J, with 12 bases in the middle. Looked up from germline, CDR1 is MNHEY and CDR2 is SVGAGI. CDR3 coding DNA: TGTGCCAGCAGTTCAATTGGTGCGATGAACACTGAAGCTTTCTTT. As protein: CASSSIGAMNTEAFF.

The CDR3 region is CASSPESSREAFF. Written as DNA, the CDR3 is TGTGCCAGCTCACCAGAGTCGTCGCGCGAAGCTTTCTTT. The rearrangement joins TRBV18 to TRBJ1-1; D is undetermined. CDR3 length equals 13 residues. Trimming took off 2 bases at V and 8 bases at J, with 12 bases between the two ends. From germline, CDR1 is KGHSH and CDR2 LQKENI.

The rearrangement uses TRBV4-1 and TRBJ2-7, with 8 bases aligning to TRBD2. The ends lost 2 bases at V and 1 base at J; junction bases unmatched: 7. The germline V gene has CDR1 MGHRA and CDR2 YSYEKL. The length of the CDR3 is 16 residues. The CDR3 DNA reads TGCGCCAGCAGCCAAAGTCGGGGGGGCCGATCCTACGAGCAGTACTTC. This gives the protein CASSQSRGGRSYEQYF.

The chain has TRBV4-1 and TRBJ1-1, with D perhaps TRBD1 (5 bases). V dropped 7 bases and J dropped 11 bases, with 20 bases sitting between them. In germline, CDR1 is MGHRA, CDR2 YSYEKL. CDR3 size: 13 residues. Written as DNA, the CDR3 is TGCGCCAGCACGGGCCCCGACAGACTTGAGGCTTTCTTT. As protein: CASTGPDRLEAFF.

This clone appeared a single time. The rearrangement joins TRBV4-1 to TRBJ1-2; 7 bases align to TRBD1. Trimming removed 2 bases from V and 4 bases from J; junction bases left unmatched: 7. The germline CDR1 and CDR2 sequences are MGHRA and YSYEKL. The CDR3 covers 15 residues. The CDR3 sequence is CASSQTTGAGYGYTF. CDR3 coding DNA: TGCGCCAGCAGCCAAACAACAGGGGCTGGCTATGGCTACACCTTC.

The rearrangement uses TRBV5-1 and TRBJ2-2; 11 positions agree with TRBD1. This CDR3 has 18 amino acids. CDR1 is SGHRS, CDR2 YFSETQ, per germline. J lost 1 base, V lost 1 base, and 6 bases had no gene match. The CDR3 is CASSLRTGGSLNTGELFF. The CDR3 DNA reads TGCGCCAGCAGCTTGCGGACAGGGGGCTCGTTGAACACCGGGGAGCTGTTTTTT. The full variable domain, with the rest looked up from reference TRBV5-1 and TRBJ2-2, is KAGVTQTPRYLIKTRGQQVTLSCSPISGHRSVSWYQQTPGQGLQFLFEYFSETQRNKGNFPGRFSGRQFSNSRSEMNVSTLELGDSALYLCASSLRTGGSLNTGELFFGEGSRLTVL.

This rearrangement joins TRBV5-6 to TRBJ2-5; D unresolved. The CDR3 runs 15 residues. V was pared by 1 base and J by 2 bases, with 12 bases between. The germline gives CDR1 SGHDT, CDR2 YYEEEE. The CDR3 sequence is CASSLSLSIQETQYF. The CDR3, as DNA: TGTGCCAGCAGCTTGAGCCTATCCATTCAAGAGACCCAGTACTTC.

Turning to this clone: Its ends do not fully match the called genes, so a read error is possible. J is TRBJ2-5 and V is TRBV5-1; 9 bases fit TRBD2. The CDR3 length is 17 residues. The germline V gene encodes CDR1 SGHRS and CDR2 YFSETQ. CDR3 loop: CASSLHDLAGVPCGPNF. The CDR3 nucleotides are TGCGCCAGCAGCCTGCATGATTTAGCGGGGGTGCCATGCGGTCCAAACTTC.

This clone showed up just once. Other DNA sequences in this sample translate to the same CDR3. This rearrangement joins TRBV5-1 to TRBJ2-3; 7 bases match TRBD1. In germline, CDR1 is SGHRS, CDR2 YFSETQ. CDR3 length: 13 residues. The V gene end was trimmed by 4 bases and the J gene end by 4 bases; junction bases not matched to a gene: 3. The CDR3, as DNA: TGCGCCAGCAGCCTTGGACAGGCAGATACGCAGTATTTT. It encodes CASSLGQADTQYF.

The V call is TRBV29-1, the J call TRBJ2-5; the match to TRBD1 covers 9 bases. The DNA end is a closer match to TRBJ2-7, so the J assignment may be wrong. The length of the CDR3 is 18 residues. CDR1 and CDR2 from the germline V gene are SQVTM and ANQGSEA. Here the CDR3 reads CSVYLPPGQGPSSYEQYF. CDR3 in DNA: TGCAGCGTTTACCTGCCCCCGGGACAGGGACCTTCCTCCTACGAGCAGTACTTC.

The CDR3 spells CASSDGRGPGNTIYF. The CDR3 nucleotides are TGTGCCAGCAGTGATGGCAGGGGACCTGGAAACACCATATATTTT. The rearrangement links TRBV2 to TRBJ1-3; TRBD1 might be the D (6 bases). Germline values: CDR1 SNHLY, CDR2 FYNNEI. Trimming pared 3 bases from V and 2 bases from J, leaving 11 bases between. The CDR3 has 15 residues.

The chain employs TRBV12-5 and TRBJ2-3, with 7 positions matching TRBD2. The CDR3 is 15 amino acids. J was trimmed by 2 bases and V by 0 bases; bases with no gene match: 2. Germline V CDR1 and CDR2: LGHNT, FRNRAP. CDR3 sequence: CASGLVLAYTDTQYF. DNA of the CDR3: TGTGCTAGTGGTTTGGTACTAGCGTACACAGATACGCAGTATTTT.

The chain joins TRBV6-1 to TRBJ1-1; maybe TRBD1 (5 bases). CDR3 length: 12 residues. In germline, CDR1 is MNHNS, CDR2 SASEGT. V was pared by 11 bases and J by 2 bases, with 12 bases between. This chain's CDR3 is CAGGWRNTEAFF. The CDR3 DNA is TGTGCCGGGGGGTGGAGAAACACTGAAGCTTTCTTT.

This clone was detected once. V is TRBV6-5 and J is TRBJ2-1, with TRBD2 as a possible D gene (6 bases). Germline CDR1 is MNHEY and CDR2 is SVGAGI. The CDR3 runs to 16 residues. Between the trimmed V and J ends, which lost 4 bases and 10 bases, there was a span of 23 bases. The chain's CDR3 is CASSSHGEAAFEEQFF. The CDR3 nucleotides are TGTGCCAGCAGTTCCCACGGGGAGGCTGCGTTCGAGGAGCAGTTCTTC.

This chain joins TRBV28 and TRBJ2-1; 8 nucleotides align to TRBD2. Trimming removed 2 bases from V and 4 bases from J; junction bases left unmatched: 7. The CDR3 is 16 residues long. CDR1 is MDHEN, CDR2 SYDVKM, per germline. CDR3 DNA: TGTGCCAGCAGTTTAAGGCTAGCGGGCTTATACAATGAGCAGTTCTTC. Translation gives CASSLRLAGLYNEQFF.

The rearrangement uses TRBV5-4 and TRBJ2-3; 10 bases line up with TRBD2. The CDR3 has 15 amino acids. Germline V lookup: CDR1 SGHNT, CDR2 YYREEE (reference sequence). V gave up 3 bases and J gave up 4 bases; unmatched junction bases: 5. CDR3 DNA sequence: TGTGCCAGCAGCTGGAGCGGGGGGGCCCCAGATACGCAGTATTTT. Amino acids: CASSWSGGAPDTQYF.

The V call is TRBV10-3, the J call TRBJ2-1; 9 bases agree with TRBD1. The CDR3 sequence is 13 residues long. V gave up 10 bases and J gave up 5 bases; unmatched junction bases: 6. Germline V gene lookup returns CDR1 ENHRY and CDR2 SYGVKD. The CDR3 DNA sequence: TGTGCCACGACCCGGGACAGGGACAATGAGCAGTTCTTC. Amino acids: CATTRDRDNEQFF.

The rearrangement joins TRBV5-5 to TRBJ2-5; maybe TRBD2 (5 bases). Deletions cut 5 bases from V and 3 bases from J, with 20 bases between. Germline values: CDR1 SGHKS, CDR2 YYEKEE (reference sequence). This CDR3 is 16 amino acids long. CDR3 amino acids: CASSLIPSGPKETQYF. CDR3 in DNA: TGTGCCAGCAGTTTGATCCCCAGCGGACCGAAAGAGACCCAGTACTTC. The variable domain in full, completed from reference TRBV5-5 and TRBJ2-5, reads DAGVTQSPTHLIKTRGQQVTLRCSPISGHKSVSWYQQVLGQGPQFIFQYYEKEERGRGNFPDRFSARQFPNYSSELNVNALLLGDSALYLCASSLIPSGPKETQYFGPGTRLLVL.